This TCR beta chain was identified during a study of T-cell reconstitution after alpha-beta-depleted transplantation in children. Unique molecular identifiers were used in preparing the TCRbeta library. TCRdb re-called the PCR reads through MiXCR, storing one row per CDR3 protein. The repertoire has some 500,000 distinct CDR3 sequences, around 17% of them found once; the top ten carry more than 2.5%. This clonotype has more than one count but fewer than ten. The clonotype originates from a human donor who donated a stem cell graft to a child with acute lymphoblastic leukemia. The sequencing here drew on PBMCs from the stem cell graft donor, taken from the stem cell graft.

The CDR3 is CAWSPGQHTEAFF. CDR3 DNA sequence: TGTGCCTGGTCGCCGGGACAGCACACTGAAGCTTTCTTT. The genes are TRBV30 and TRBJ1-1, with 7 bases fitting TRBD1. Germline V gene sequence: CDR1 GTSNPN, CDR2 SVGIG (reference sequence). The CDR3 length is 13 residues. J was trimmed by 3 bases and V by 5 bases; bases with no gene match: 6. Full variable domain (outside the CDR3, taken from reference TRBV30 and TRBJ1-1): SQTIHQWPATLVQPVGSPLSLECTVEGTSNPNLYWYRQAAGRGLQLLFYSVGIGQISSEVPQNLSASRPQDRQFILSSKKLLLSDSGFYLCAWSPGQHTEAFFGQGTRLTVV.